A selection of T cell receptor beta chains follows, all from one sample in a study of blood T cell repertoires in COVID-19. Profiled with immunoSEQ multiplex PCR; TCRdb holds only in-frame clones, not every one. The data show 100,000 or so clones, 81% seen once. Sequenced material: peripheral blood. The receptors come from a woman aged 70-85 years with acute or convalescent COVID-19. Both conserved end residues are part of each CDR3. D genes are given only for firm matches. Clone sizes are given selectively: once, few, many, or a class where the clone is expanded.

size	V	J	D	DNA	CDR3
NA	TRBV4-1	TRBJ2-5	TRBD2	TGCGCCAGCAGCCATGCCGGGACTAGCGATTATCGCCAAGAGACCCAGTACTTC	CASSHAGTSDYRQETQYF
NA	TRBV10-2	TRBJ1-1	NA	TGCGCCAGCAGTGAGTCCCAGGGGCGAACTGAAGCTTTCTTT	CASSESQGRTEAFF
NA	TRBV4-1	TRBJ2-1	TRBD2	TGCGCCAGCAGCCTAAGCGGTGAACTAGCGGGAGGAGGCCGTTACAATGAGCAGTTCTTC	CASSLSGELAGGGRYNEQFF
NA	TRBV5-6	TRBJ2-1	TRBD2	TGTGCCAGCAGCTTGGGACTTCTAGCGGGGCATGAGCAGTTCTTC	CASSLGLLAGHEQFF
NA	TRBV2	TRBJ1-3	NA	TGTGCCAGCAGTCTCTCTGGAAACACCATATATTTT	CASSLSGNTIYF
NA	TRBV30	TRBJ1-1	NA	TGTGCCCGGTCCAGGGCGAGGTGGACTGAAGCTTTCTTT	CARSRARWTEAFF
NA	TRBV2	TRBJ1-4	NA	TGTGCCAGCAACCCAAACAGGGCGGAAAATGAAAAACTGTTTTTT	CASNPNRAENEKLFF
NA	TRBV7-9	TRBJ2-1	NA	TGTGCCAGCAGCTTAGTGACAGCCCCCAATGAGCAGTTCTTC	CASSLVTAPNEQFF
NA	TRBV19	TRBJ2-1	NA	TGTGCCAGTAGTTACCCCCTTGGGGGGTCCTACAATGAGCAGTTCTTC	CASSYPLGGSYNEQFF
few	TRBV6-5	TRBJ1-2	NA	TGTGCCAGCAGCCGGGTAAACTATGGCTACACCTTC	CASSRVNYGYTF
NA	TRBV9	TRBJ1-1	NA	TGTGCCAGCAGCCCCTCGACTGATTACACTGAAGCTTTCTTT	CASSPSTDYTEAFF
NA	TRBV5-4	TRBJ2-5	TRBD2	TGTGCCAGCAGCTTGGGCGAGGGAGGGCCGAGGAAGACCCAGTACTTC	CASSLGEGGPRKTQYF
NA	TRBV6-2/TRBV6-3	TRBJ2-7	NA	TGTGCCAGCAGTTATTTGGCCTCGAGGGACGAGCAGTACTTC	CASSYLASRDEQYF
NA	TRBV19	TRBJ2-7	TRBD1	TGTGCCAGTAGTACCGTGGCAGGGGGAGCCTACGAGCAGTACTTC	CASSTVAGGAYEQYF
NA	TRBV6-6	TRBJ2-1	TRBD1	TGTGCCAGCAGTTTCCCGGGACAGATGGATGAGCAGTTCTTC	CASSFPGQMDEQFF
NA	TRBV3-1/TRBV3-2	TRBJ2-1	NA	TGTGCCAGCAGCAACAGGGTAAGCTACAATGAGCAGTTCTTC	CASSNRVSYNEQFF
once	TRBV7-9	TRBJ1-1	NA	TGTGCCAGCAGCTTCCCACAGCATGCTTTCTTT	CASSFPQHAFF
NA	TRBV6-6	TRBJ1-2	TRBD1	TGTGCCAGCAGTCCTTCTTTCACAGGGGGCTTGGGCTACACCTTC	CASSPSFTGGLGYTF
NA	TRBV4-3	TRBJ2-1	NA	TGCGCCAGCAGCCAAGTGGCCAGGGCTAGCGCCTACAATGAGCAGTTCTTC	CASSQVARASAYNEQFF
NA	TRBV7-8	TRBJ1-5	TRBD1	TGTGCCAGCAGCTTAGAAGGGACAGGGAGGTTGATTGCCCAGCATTTT	CASSLEGTGRLIAQHF
NA	TRBV6-5	TRBJ2-5	TRBD1	TGTGCCCTCAGGGGGCCGGGGGAGACCCAGTACTTC	CALRGPGETQYF
NA	TRBV7-2	TRBJ1-1	NA	TGTGCCAGCAGCCCCCAGGGAGGGGCGAGTACTGAAGCTTTCTTT	CASSPQGGASTEAFF
NA	TRBV2	TRBJ1-6	NA	TGTGCCAGCAGCGCAGGCCAGAGCTCCTATAATTCACCCCTCCACTTT	CASSAGQSSYNSPLHF
NA	TRBV6-6	TRBJ2-2	NA	TGTGCCAGCAGTTACTCGAATACCCGGGTTGGGGAGCTGTTTTTT	CASSYSNTRVGELFF
NA	TRBV6-6	TRBJ1-2	TRBD1	TGTGCCAGCAGTTTACAGGGGGCGAACTATGGCTACACCTTC	CASSLQGANYGYTF
once	TRBV6-5	TRBJ2-1	TRBD2	TGTGCCAGCACCCTAAGCGGGGGATTTGAGCAGTTCTTC	CASTLSGGFEQFF